A single TCR beta chain is shown here with its context. The antigen is unknown. Donors counted as nominally healthy when sampled, yet unrecorded immune exposures were likely. The sample belongs to a study of cytomegalovirus exposure and HLA in healthy donors. General observations from the study: Likely technical artifact: a cluster of highly shared sequence variants. Earlier findings revealed that most TCR beta V segments proved productive either about 87% or about 30% of the time. Listed as cytomegalovirus-associated were over 150 TCR beta chains.

Looked up from germline, CDR1 is LNHDA and CDR2 is SQIVND (reference sequence). This CDR3 spans 15 amino acids. The V and J ends lost 6 bases and 7 bases, in that order; junction bases with no gene match: 11. The PCR made use of 60 Vbeta and 13 Jbeta primers. Profiled with immunoSEQ multiplex PCR; TCRdb holds only in-frame clones, not every one. The sample includes about 100,000 clones, about 72% of them seen just once. The sequenced material came from PBMCs. The J gene is TRBJ1-4, the V gene TRBV19, with 7 nucleotides matching TRBD1. The receptor was isolated from a man aged 18 to 30 in good health and CMV-seronegative. CDR3 protein: CASRATGRGREKLFF. CDR3 DNA sequence: TGTGCCAGTAGGGCGACAGGGCGAGGGCGTGAAAAACTGTTTTTT.